This T cell receptor beta chain came from a study of T cells in Graves' hyperthyroidism and ophthalmopathy. Study information: Peripheral blood draws took place at initial diagnosis, ahead of any treatment. Findings and caveats of the study: From stable hyperthyroidism, ophthalmopathy was set apart by a 13 V-J model.

This CDR3 has 14 residues. Germline CDR1 and CDR2: DFQATT and SNEGSKA (reference sequence). The V gene end was trimmed by 6 bases and the J gene end by 3 bases; junction bases not matched to a gene: 6. Regarding this clonotype: The antigen remains undetermined.

Patients aged 18 to 65 had newly diagnosed hyperthyroidism of under 2 months' duration. Blood dates from first hyperthyroidism diagnosis, before any ophthalmopathy symptoms. Amplified TCR beta CDR3 regions derived from RNA transcripts. Carried out on the TCR CDR3, a first-round RT-PCR used the HTBI primer set. TCRdb reanalysed the multiplex PCR reads using MiXCR and keeps one entry per CDR3 protein. In the table there are fewer than 300,000 distinct CDR3 sequences, around a quarter of which are singletons. V and J are TRBV20-1 and TRBJ2-5, with 11 bases aligning to TRBD2. Sample: blood. The clonotype originates from a man between 40 and 49 years old with Graves' hyperthyroidism that later progressed to Graves' ophthalmopathy. Here the CDR3 reads CSAATSGRKETQYF. The CDR3 DNA sequence: TGCAGTGCCGCCACTAGCGGGAGAAAAGAGACCCAGTACTTC.